This TCR beta chain was sequenced for a study of cytomegalovirus exposure and HLA in healthy donors. Concerning this clone: Its antigen is undetermined.

The CDR3 has 14 residues. Trimming at V came to 6 bases and at J to 5 bases, leaving 6 bases not matched to a gene. Germline V lookup: CDR1 MNHEY, CDR2 SMNVEV (reference sequence). The primer mix had 60 Vbeta and 13 Jbeta primers. Clones were sequenced by immunoSEQ multiplex PCR, and TCRdb holds only the in-frame ones, with some missing. The sample lists about 160,000 clones, around 64% occurring once. General study findings and limits: Common viral pathogens seemed to be connected with several of the most significant clusters, according to a later analysis. Rarity characterized most TCR sequences, yet some public TCRs appeared in many donors. Available immune exposure information was restricted to CMV serostatus only.

Healthy bone marrow donors made up the donors. The TCR originated in a woman aged 30 to 39 in good health and CMV-seronegative. Sequencing was done on a sample of PBMCs. V gene TRBV27 combines with J gene TRBJ1-1; 10 bases align to TRBD1. This CDR3 is CASRRQGAHTEAFF. CDR3 nucleotide sequence: TGTGCCAGCAGAAGACAGGGGGCGCATACTGAAGCTTTCTTT.